The following is a TCR beta chain sequence with its context. The data originate from a study of Ad26.COV2.S vaccination and SARS-CoV-2 variants. The treatment was: approximately 18 received Ad26.COV2.S at low or high dose, single or two shots; several received placebo; per-sample allocation not given. Collection of samples fell on day 63 after the first vaccine or placebo injection. Germline CDR1 is MDHEN and CDR2 is SYDVKM. The CDR3 runs to 15 residues. The V and J ends lost 3 bases and 4 bases respectively, with 13 bases between them. Method: immunoSEQ multiplex PCR; TCRdb's copy keeps in-frame clones and lacks some. This sample has 300,000 to 400,000 clones, with around nine tenths found just once.

Sample: peripheral blood, taken in a trial of Ad26.COV2.S vaccine versus placebo. The V and J genes are TRBV28 and TRBJ2-1; perhaps TRBD2 as D (5 bases). This TCR derives from a person between 18 and 65 years old who received the Ad26.COV2.S COVID-19 vaccine or a placebo. In nucleotides, the CDR3 is TGTGCCAGCAGTTTTAAGGCTAGCAGTTACAATGAGCAGTTCTTC. Its translation is CASSFKASSYNEQFF.